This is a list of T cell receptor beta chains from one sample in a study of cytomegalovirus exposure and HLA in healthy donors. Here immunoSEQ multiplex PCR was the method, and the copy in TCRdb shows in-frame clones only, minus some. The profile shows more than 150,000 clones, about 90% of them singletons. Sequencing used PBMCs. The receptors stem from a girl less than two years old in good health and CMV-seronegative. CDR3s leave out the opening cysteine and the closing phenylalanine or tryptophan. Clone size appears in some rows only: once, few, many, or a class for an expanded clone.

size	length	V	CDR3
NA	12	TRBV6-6	ASVRGGGNQPQH
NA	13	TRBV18	ASSPPGQGDYGYT
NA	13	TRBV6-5	ASSYSGLGNQPQH
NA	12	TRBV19	ASSARDRGYEQY
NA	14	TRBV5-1	ASHLAGPLGSGELF
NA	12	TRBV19	ASRRTGGSRGYT
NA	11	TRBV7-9	ASSPQANEKLF
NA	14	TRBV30	AWKGGGPKTFYGYT
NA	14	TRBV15	ATSRDRAGGTGELF
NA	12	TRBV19	ASSMVGTGNGQY
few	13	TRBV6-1	ASSVAGWGTDTQY
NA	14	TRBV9	ASSGWGGVGTGELF
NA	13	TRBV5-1	ASSLDGLKEETQY
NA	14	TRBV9	ASSVGSAKTYNEQF
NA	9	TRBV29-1	SVGQGGEQY
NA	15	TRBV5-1	ASSPPGQGKNSLEAF
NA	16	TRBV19	ASSLTRTSGVNTGELF
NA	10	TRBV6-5	ASRTENQPQH
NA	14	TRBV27	ASSPSTSGGTDTQY
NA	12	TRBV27	ASSLKQGITEAF
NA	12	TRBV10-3	AIRLDSQSYGYT
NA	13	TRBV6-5	ASSYRDRGRIEQF
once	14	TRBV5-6	ASSLASGSNTGELF
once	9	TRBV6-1	ASTLLYEQY
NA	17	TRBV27	ASSLRPPRDRTWNQPQH
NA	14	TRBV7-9	ASSLVGGGQSDTQY
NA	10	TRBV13	ASSFRAGGYT